The 22 T cell receptor beta chains presented below share a single source sample, sequenced in a study of CD8 T cells in ankylosing spondylitis. General study findings and limits: What seemed typical of ankylosing spondylitis blood was a TCR beta motif built from about 8 highly homologous variants.

Via MiXCR, TCRdb re-called the 5' RACE reads, giving one row per CDR3 protein. Of some 800,000 distinct CDR3 sequences listed, roughly 10% are singletons. Their recognized antigens are unknown. The sequencing sample was made of blood, either unsorted or a sorted T cell fraction (not recorded which). These receptors came from a male donor with ankylosing spondylitis.

The J gene is TRBJ1-1, the V gene TRBV5-6; the match to TRBD1 covers 9 bases. The junction had 9 bases not matched to a gene; V was cut back by 4 bases and J by 5 bases. This CDR3 is built from 15 residues. The germline gives CDR1 SGHDT, CDR2 YYEEEE. CDR3 in DNA: TGTGCCAGCAGCCTTCGGACAGGGGAGAGGACTGAAGCTTTCTTT. Protein product: CASSLRTGERTEAFF.

This clonotype was counted between two and nine times. A junction end diverges from the germline sequence, so it may reflect a read error. This chain links TRBV12-3 or TRBV12-4 with TRBJ2-4; D call uncertain. This CDR3 is 13 amino acids long. CDR3 protein: CATSSAHRDIQYF. The CDR3 bases are TGTGCCACCAGTTCGGCCCACCGGGACATTCAGTACTTC.

This clonotype was counted at least ten times. V gene TRBV3-1 combines with J gene TRBJ2-7, with D tentatively TRBD2 (6 bases). CDR1 and CDR2 (germline): LGHDT, YNNKEL (reference sequence). V was cut by 5 bases and J by 1 base, with 15 bases left in between. This CDR3 is built from 15 residues. The DNA of the CDR3 is TGTGCCAGCAGCAGATGGGACTCAGAATCCTACGAGCAGTACTTC. Protein sequence: CASSRWDSESYEQYF.

V is TRBV20-1 and J is TRBJ2-1; 7 bases agree with TRBD2. Germline V gene data show CDR1 as DFQATT and CDR2 as SNEGSKA (reference sequence). V lost 2 bases to trimming and J lost 8 bases; unmatched junction nucleotides: 9. The CDR3 contains 14 residues. CDR3 loop: CSARWAGVLDEQFF. CDR3 nucleotide sequence: TGCAGTGCTAGATGGGCGGGAGTCCTCGATGAGCAGTTCTTC.

This clonotype has a count of ten or more. The chain recombines TRBV10-3 with TRBJ1-2; weak D call: TRBD1 (6 bases). Germline-derived CDR1 and CDR2 are ENHRY and SYGVKD. The CDR3 loop spans 16 amino acids. V dropped 5 bases and J dropped 4 bases, with 20 bases sitting between them. CDR3 loop: CAISRIPGQGAYGYTF. In nucleotides, the CDR3 is TGTGCCATCAGTAGGATACCGGGACAAGGTGCCTATGGCTACACCTTC.

The chain uses TRBV29-1 and TRBJ2-5, with 11 bases fitting TRBD1. CDR1 is SQVTM and CDR2 is ANQGSEA in the germline V gene. The CDR3 has 14 residues. Trimming removed 7 bases from V and 5 bases from J; junction bases left unmatched: 9. The CDR3 here is CSGRDRGEGETQYF. The DNA for the CDR3 is TGCAGCGGTAGGGACAGGGGGGAGGGGGAGACCCAGTACTTC.

The CDR3 nucleotides are TGCAGCGTTGTTTTTGCGGACGGCCTCTCTGGGGCCAACGTCCTGACTTTC. Residues: CSVVFADGLSGANVLTF. The genes are TRBV29-1 and TRBJ2-6, with D unresolved. The CDR3 is 17 residues long. V lost 4 bases, J lost 0 bases, and 16 bases lay in between. Germline V gene sequence: CDR1 SQVTM, CDR2 ANQGSEA.

This rearrangement joins TRBV5-1 to TRBJ2-6; D remains ambiguous. Germline CDR1 reads SGHRS; CDR2 reads YFSETQ. The CDR3 runs 16 residues. The V end lost 4 bases, the J end lost 0 bases, and 11 bases lay between the germline ends. The CDR3 here is CASSQMPNSGANVLTF. In nucleotides, the CDR3 is TGCGCCAGCAGCCAAATGCCTAACTCTGGGGCCAACGTCCTGACTTTC. Complete variable domain (other parts from reference TRBV5-1 and TRBJ2-6): KAGVTQTPRYLIKTRGQQVTLSCSPISGHRSVSWYQQTPGQGLQFLFEYFSETQRNKGNFPGRFSGRQFSNSRSEMNVSTLELGDSALYLCASSQMPNSGANVLTFGAGSRLTVL.

This clonotype was recorded a few times. The rearrangement joins TRBV5-6 to TRBJ1-1; D may be TRBD1 (6 bases). V lost 1 base, J lost 6 bases, and 16 bases lay in between. This CDR3 region has 15 residues. CDR1 is SGHDT and CDR2 is YYEEEE in the germline V gene. The CDR3 is CASSLFRGRGSEAFF. CDR3 DNA: TGTGCCAGCAGCTTGTTTCGGGGGCGGGGGTCTGAAGCTTTCTTT.

Here the CDR3 DNA reads TGCAGTGCTAGAGTCCAGGGGGCCGGGACAGATACGCAGTATTTT. Its protein product is CSARVQGAGTDTQYF. The J gene is TRBJ2-3, the V gene TRBV20-1; 8 bases fit TRBD1. This CDR3 comprises 15 residues. Germline CDR1 reads DFQATT; CDR2 reads SNEGSKA (reference sequence). V shed 1 base, J shed 3 bases, and the junction held 6 bases outside the gene matches.

In its sample, this clonotype was seen many times. The chain combines TRBV6-5 with TRBJ2-3; D not certain. Trimming stripped 2 bases from V and 0 bases from J, with 9 bases between. This CDR3 has 15 residues. Germline V gives CDR1 MNHEY, CDR2 SVGAGI. The CDR3: CASSYGVPSTDTQYF. As DNA, the CDR3 is TGTGCCAGCAGTTACGGGGTACCCAGCACAGATACGCAGTATTTT.

The rearrangement joins TRBV12-3 or TRBV12-4 to TRBJ2-7, with a tentative D call TRBD2 (7 bases). CDR3 length equals 15 residues. Trimming cost V 5 bases and J 2 bases, with 16 bases left between them. CDR3 in DNA: TGTGCCAGCAGTCTGGGGGCGGGGGACCCCTACGAGCAGTACTTC. This gives the protein CASSLGAGDPYEQYF.

This CDR3 reads CSAETGAAYGYTF. The DNA for the CDR3 is TGCAGCGCCGAGACAGGGGCTGCTTATGGCTACACCTTC. This rearrangement joins TRBV29-1 to TRBJ1-2; TRBD1 matches 8 bases. Germline CDR1 and CDR2: SQVTM and ANQGSEA. Trimming removed 7 bases from V and 5 bases from J; junction bases left unmatched: 9. The CDR3 consists of 13 residues.

This clonotype appeared a few times. The chain employs TRBV5-6 and TRBJ2-2; no firm D call. The CDR3 totals 13 residues. The V and J ends lost 0 bases and 4 bases respectively, with 4 bases between them. Germline V gene lookup returns CDR1 SGHDT and CDR2 YYEEEE. CDR3 DNA sequence: TGTGCCAGCAGCTTGGATCCCACCGGGGAGCTGTTTTTT. Translated, it gives CASSLDPTGELFF.

This clonotype showed up many times. V and J are TRBV20-1 and TRBJ2-7; weak D call: TRBD1 (5 bases). CDR3 length: 13 residues. The germline V gene has CDR1 DFQATT and CDR2 SNEGSKA (reference sequence). The V and J ends lost 2 bases and 2 bases respectively, with 10 bases between them. The CDR3 loop reads CSARPDRPYEQYF. The CDR3 region has the DNA TGCAGTGCTAGACCTGACAGACCCTACGAGCAGTACTTC.

The chain couples TRBV5-1 to TRBJ2-6; D is ambiguous. The germline V and J ends were trimmed by 9 bases and 4 bases, with 14 bases remaining between them. The CDR3 is made up of 14 amino acids. The V gene's germline CDR1 is SGHRS and CDR2 YFSETQ. Here the CDR3 reads CATATQPGANVLTF. The DNA for the CDR3 is TGCGCCACCGCCACCCAGCCCGGGGCCAACGTCCTGACTTTC. The whole variable domain, remainder taken from reference TRBV5-1 and TRBJ2-6, is KAGVTQTPRYLIKTRGQQVTLSCSPISGHRSVSWYQQTPGQGLQFLFEYFSETQRNKGNFPGRFSGRQFSNSRSEMNVSTLELGDSALYLCATATQPGANVLTFGAGSRLTVL.

This clonotype was observed a few times. The chain couples TRBV11-2 to TRBJ2-7, with D possibly TRBD2 on 5 matching bases. Germline V gene lookup returns CDR1 SGHAT and CDR2 FQNNGV. This CDR3 is 14 amino acids long. With 5 bases removed from V and 2 bases from J, the gap between germline ends came to 13 bases. This CDR3 reads CASSLERIAYEQYF. The CDR3 DNA sequence: TGTGCCAGCAGCCTCGAGCGGATTGCCTACGAGCAGTACTTC. The full variable domain, its missing parts supplied by reference TRBV11-2 and TRBJ2-7, is EAGVAQSPRYKIIEKRQSVAFWCNPISGHATLYWYQQILGQGPKLLIQFQNNGVVDDSQLPKDRFSAERLKGVDSTLKIQPAKLEDSAVYLCASSLERIAYEQYFGPGTRLTVT.

J is TRBJ2-1 and V is TRBV11-3; D remains unclear. This CDR3 comprises 13 residues. V lost 5 bases and J lost 7, with 12 bases in between. Germline V CDR1 and CDR2: SGHNT, YENEEA. The CDR3 DNA follows: TGTGCCAGCAGCGCTCAAATTGGGAATGAGCAGTTCTTC. It codes for CASSAQIGNEQFF.

In its sample, this clonotype was seen a few times. V gene TRBV9 combines with J gene TRBJ1-5; 9 bases are shared with TRBD1. The CDR3 length is 14 residues. The germline CDR1 and CDR2 sequences are SGDLS and YYNGEE. V was clipped by 2 bases and J by 8 bases; unmatched bases: 5. Written as DNA, the CDR3 is TGTGCCAGCAGCGTGACGGGACAGGGAGAGCCCCAGCATTTT. Its translation: CASSVTGQGEPQHF.

This clonotype came up many times. J is TRBJ2-7 and V is TRBV12-3 or TRBV12-4; D gene uncertain. This CDR3 contains 12 residues. Trimming shortened V by 7 bases and J by 4 bases, and 11 bases separated the two germline ends. Here the CDR3 DNA reads TGTGCCAGCACCAGCAGAGGATACGAGCAGTACTTC. Its protein product is CASTSRGYEQYF.

This clonotype was recorded at least ten times. The DNA for the CDR3 is TGTGCCAGCAGCGTAACAGGGGCTAACTATGGCTACACCTTC. It yields the protein CASSVTGANYGYTF. The chain recombines TRBV9 with TRBJ1-2; 7 nucleotides line up with TRBD1. The CDR3 length is 14 residues. The germline V gene has CDR1 SGDLS and CDR2 YYNGEE. The ends lost 1 base at V and 0 bases at J; junction bases unmatched: 0.

The chain links TRBV20-1 to TRBJ2-7, with TRBD2 matching over 8 bases. This CDR3 region has 15 residues. V lost 1 base to trimming and J lost 0 bases; unmatched junction nucleotides: 5. The germline CDR1 and CDR2 sequences are DFQATT and SNEGSKA (reference sequence). CDR3 residues: CSARAVSGNSYEQYF. CDR3 bases: TGCAGTGCTAGAGCGGTTAGCGGGAACTCCTACGAGCAGTACTTC.